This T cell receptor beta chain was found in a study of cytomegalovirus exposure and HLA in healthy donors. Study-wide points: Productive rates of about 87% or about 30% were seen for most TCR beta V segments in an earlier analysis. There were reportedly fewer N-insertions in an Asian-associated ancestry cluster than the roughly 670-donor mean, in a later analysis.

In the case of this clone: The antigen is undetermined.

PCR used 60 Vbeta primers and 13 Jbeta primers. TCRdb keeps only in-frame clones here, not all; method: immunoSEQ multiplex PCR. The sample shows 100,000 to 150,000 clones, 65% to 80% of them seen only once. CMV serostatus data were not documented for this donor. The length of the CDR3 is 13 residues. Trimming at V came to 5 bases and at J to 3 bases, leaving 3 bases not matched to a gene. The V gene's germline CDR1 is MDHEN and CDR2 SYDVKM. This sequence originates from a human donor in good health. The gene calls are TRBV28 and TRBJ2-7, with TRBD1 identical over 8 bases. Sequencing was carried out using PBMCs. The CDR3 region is CASSPGQGYEQYF. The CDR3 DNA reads TGTGCCAGCAGTCCCGGACAGGGCTACGAGCAGTACTTC.